What follows describes a single T cell receptor (beta chain). What it recognizes is unknown. TCRbeta library construction was performed incorporating unique molecular identifiers. TCRdb re-called the PCR reads through MiXCR, storing one row per CDR3 protein. The sample lists 440,000 or so distinct CDR3 sequences; about 40% were seen once. CDR1 is MDHEN and CDR2 is SYDVKM in the germline V gene. The CDR3 totals 14 residues. The ends were cut back, 4 bases at V and 1 base at J, with 10 bases in the middle. The source of the sample is a study of T-cell reconstitution after alpha-beta-depleted transplantation in children. General study points: T-cell counts and diversity were attributed mostly to newly produced T cells one year after transplant.

This receptor was taken from a girl aged 2 to 9 with aplastic anemia, due to receive a stem cell transplant. The chain joins TRBV28 to TRBJ1-1; D not resolved. The sample in question was PBMCs, obtained before TCRalphabeta/CD19-depleted stem cell transplant. The CDR3 region has the DNA TGTGCCAGCAGTTCCCCAGGTGCGAACACTGAAGCTTTCTTT. Protein product: CASSSPGANTEAFF. The full variable domain, rest sourced from reference TRBV28 and TRBJ1-1, is DVKVTQSSRYLVKRTGEKVFLECVQDMDHENMFWYRQDPGLGLRLIYFSYDVKMKEKGDIPEGYSVSREKKERFSLILESASTNQTSMYLCASSSPGANTEAFFGQGTRLTVV.